This entry lists 20 T cell receptor beta chains sequenced from one sample in a study of Graves' ophthalmopathy and Graves' hyperthyroidism. Amplification targeted the TCR beta CDR3 regions, with RNA transcripts as the source material. Amplification began with first-round RT-PCR using HTBI primers, then second-round multiplex PCR was performed. TCRdb independently ran MiXCR on the multiplex PCR reads; one entry per CDR3 protein. This repertoire shows 240,000 or so distinct CDR3 sequences, approximately 42% found once; its top ten account for less than 50%. The sample comprised peripheral blood. The origin of the receptors is an adult man with Graves' ophthalmopathy.

On this clonotype itself: At one boundary the junction diverges from the germline segment, which might be a read error. The rearrangement uses TRBV7-9 and TRBJ2-7, with D possibly TRBD1 on 5 matching bases. This CDR3 spans 13 amino acids. The germline V gene encodes CDR1 SEHNR and CDR2 FQNEAQ (reference sequence). CDR3 DNA sequence: TGCGCCAGCTGTCTTCCAGGGTCGAACGAGCAGTACTTC. Translated, it gives CASCLPGSNEQYF.

The chain recombines TRBV7-3 with TRBJ2-2, with unresolved D. Germline CDR1 is SGHTA and CDR2 is FQGTGA. CDR3 length: 16 amino acids. V dropped 3 bases and J dropped 2 bases, with 13 bases sitting between them. The CDR3 protein is CASSFTALSNTGELFF. Written as DNA, the CDR3 is TGTGCCAGCAGCTTTACGGCGCTAAGTAACACCGGGGAGCTGTTTTTT.

CDR3 bases: TGTGCCTGGACCTTAGCGGGAGAAGGCTACGAGCAGTACTTC. Encoded protein: CAWTLAGEGYEQYF. The V and J genes are TRBV7-9 and TRBJ2-7, with 9 bases identical to TRBD2. V shed 11 bases, J shed 3 bases, and the junction held 11 bases outside the gene matches. The CDR3 totals 14 residues. Per germline, CDR1 SEHNR and CDR2 FQNEAQ (reference sequence).

V gene TRBV6-5 combines with J gene TRBJ2-7, with 8 nucleotides matching TRBD1. Germline trimming cut 11 bases from V and 0 bases from J; bases unmatched to any gene: 6. The germline gives CDR1 MNHEY, CDR2 SVGAGI. The length of the CDR3 is 13 residues. This CDR3 is CASRGHSSYEQYF. CDR3 DNA: TGTGCCTCCAGGGGGCATAGCTCCTACGAGCAGTACTTC.

This clonotype was seen more than once but under ten times. CDR3 coding DNA: TGTGCCAGCAGCGTTGGGGGAAGCGATCAGCCCCAGCATTTT. It is translated as CASSVGGSDQPQHF. The J gene is TRBJ1-5, the V gene TRBV9, with D possibly being TRBD1 (5 bases). The germline gives CDR1 SGDLS, CDR2 YYNGEE. The CDR3 is made up of 14 amino acids. V was cut by 2 bases and J by 5 bases, with 11 bases left in between.

This clonotype was seen a handful of times. The V and J genes are TRBV9 and TRBJ1-2; D ambiguous. Germline assignment: CDR1 SGDLS and CDR2 YYNGEE. The CDR3 consists of 13 residues. V gave up 4 bases and J gave up 5 bases, with 12 bases separating them. The CDR3 protein is CASSPSVRYGYTF. Written as DNA, the CDR3 is TGTGCCAGCAGCCCCTCCGTAAGGTATGGCTACACCTTC.

This clonotype appeared many times. CDR3 sequence: CSARGTGRLYEQYF. For the CDR3, the DNA is TGCAGTGCTAGAGGAACAGGGCGGCTATACGAGCAGTACTTC. The rearrangement links TRBV20-1 to TRBJ2-7, with a tentative D call TRBD1 (6 bases). Germline lookup yields CDR1 DFQATT and CDR2 SNEGSKA (reference sequence). V lost 1 base and J 4 bases, leaving 14 bases between the germline ends. The CDR3 is 14 amino acids.

This chain links TRBV28 with TRBJ2-7; tentatively, D is TRBD2 (6 bases). Germline V gene data show CDR1 as MDHEN and CDR2 as SYDVKM. The ends were cut back, 6 bases at V and 6 bases at J, with 15 bases in the middle. The length of the CDR3 is 13 residues. The CDR3 nucleotides are TGTGCCAGCAGGGAGGGACTTAGGTCCGAGCAGTACTTC. Translating it yields CASREGLRSEQYF.

In this sample, this clonotype turned up a few times. The chain joins TRBV2 to TRBJ2-7, with 11 positions matching TRBD2. This CDR3 spans 17 amino acids. Per the germline V gene, CDR1 is SNHLY and CDR2 is FYNNEI. V was pared by 0 bases and J by 2 bases, with 6 bases of the junction left unmatched. CDR3: CASSEAPLAGAPYEQYF. DNA for the CDR3: TGTGCCAGCAGTGAAGCGCCACTAGCGGGAGCCCCCTACGAGCAGTACTTC.

Comments on this clonotype: The junction and the germline gene differ at one end; a read error may be behind it. The chain links TRBV10-3 to TRBJ2-7, with D perhaps matching TRBD1 or TRBD2 (5 bases each). This CDR3 contains 15 residues. Germline V gene data show CDR1 as ENHRY and CDR2 as SYGVKD. CDR3 region: CASSEKGTAAYEQYF. For the CDR3, the DNA is TGTGCCAGCAGTGAAAAAGGGACCGCTGCCTACGAGCAGTACTTC.

The gene calls are TRBV2 and TRBJ1-2; D is possibly TRBD1 (6 bases). The CDR3 covers 15 residues. The V gene's germline CDR1 is SNHLY and CDR2 FYNNEI. With 10 bases removed from V and 4 bases from J, the gap between germline ends came to 22 bases. The CDR3 loop is CATQLAGQRSYGYTF. CDR3 in DNA: TGTGCCACCCAACTAGCGGGACAAAGATCCTATGGCTACACCTTC. Filled out from reference TRBV2 and TRBJ1-2, the complete variable domain reads EPEVTQTPSHQVTQMGQEVILRCVPISNHLYFYWYRQILGQKVEFLVSFYNNEISEKSEIFDDQFSVERPDGSNFTLKIRSTKLEDSAMYFCATQLAGQRSYGYTFGSGTRLTVV.

Concerning this clonotype: One end of the junction fails to match germline, which may point to a read error. This chain uses TRBV10-2 with TRBJ2-5; D possibly matches TRBD1 or TRBD2 (5 bases each). The CDR3 extends over 15 amino acids. Looked up from germline, CDR1 is WSHSY and CDR2 is SAAADI. The DNA of the CDR3 is TGTGCCAGCAGTTACATCGGGACCCCCGGGGAGACCCAGTACTTC. Residues: CASSYIGTPGETQYF.

A few counts support this clonotype. The V call is TRBV7-8, the J call TRBJ2-7, with D unresolved. The V end lost 5 bases, the J end lost 4 bases, and 9 bases lay between the germline ends. The CDR3 sequence is 12 residues long. Germline V gene data show CDR1 as SGHVS and CDR2 as FQNEAQ. The CDR3 nucleotides read TGTGCCAGCAGCACGACCGCTTACGAGCAGTACTTC. This codes for CASSTTAYEQYF.

The CDR3: CASSLEGQKGYTF. As DNA, the CDR3 is TGTGCCAGCAGCTTAGAAGGGCAGAAAGGCTACACCTTC. V gene TRBV7-9 combines with J gene TRBJ1-2; D remains ambiguous. CDR1 SEHNR and CDR2 FQNEAQ come from the germline V gene (reference sequence). The V end was cut by 1 base, the J end by 8 bases, with 11 bases between. The CDR3 has 13 residues.

This clonotype has just one count. The rearrangement joins TRBV5-1 to TRBJ2-7; tentatively, D is TRBD2 (5 bases). Trimming shortened V by 3 bases and J by 1 base, and 11 bases separated the two germline ends. The CDR3 spans 14 residues. CDR1 and CDR2 (germline): SGHRS, YFSETQ. CDR3 nucleotides: TGCGCCAGCAGCTGGGCCGGGAATTCCTACGAGCAGTACTTC. Translating gives CASSWAGNSYEQYF.

The chain carries TRBV29-1 and TRBJ1-2; D unresolved. The CDR3 covers 13 residues. Germline values: CDR1 SQVTM, CDR2 ANQGSEA. The germline V and J ends were trimmed by 1 base and 4 bases, with 10 bases remaining between them. The CDR3 loop is CSVEGSAGYGYTF. CDR3 nucleotide sequence: TGCAGCGTTGAAGGATCGGCGGGCTATGGCTACACCTTC.

V is TRBV28 and J is TRBJ2-7; D is unclear. The CDR3 has 13 amino acids. The germline gives CDR1 MDHEN, CDR2 SYDVKM. Trimming took off 2 bases at V and 1 base at J, with 6 bases between the two ends. As DNA, the CDR3 is TGTGCCAGCAGTTTACCTCGTTCCTACGAGCAGTACTTC. Its protein product is CASSLPRSYEQYF.

With regard to this clonotype: The junction and the germline gene differ at one end; a read error may be behind it. The genes are TRBV7-9 and TRBJ2-7, with TRBD2 identical over 8 bases. CDR3 length: 16 amino acids. Germline CDR1 and CDR2: SEHNR and FQNEAQ (reference sequence). In nucleotides, the CDR3 is TGTGCCAGCAGCCCTGCGGGCGGGGGGAGCTCCTACGAGCAGTGCTTC. It specifies CASSPAGGGSSYEQCF. Looking up the rest from reference TRBV7-9 and TRBJ2-7 gives the full variable domain: DTGVSQNPRHKITKRGQNVTFRCDPISEHNRLYWYRQTLGQGPEFLTYFQNEAQLEKSRLLSDRFSAERPKGSFSTLEIQRTEQGDSAMYLCASSPAGGGSSYEQCFGPGTRLTVT.

This clonotype appeared a few times. V and J are TRBV7-9 and TRBJ2-2, with 10 nucleotides matching TRBD2. CDR3 size: 16 residues. CDR1 and CDR2 from the germline V gene are SEHNR and FQNEAQ (reference sequence). V trimming: 5 bases; J trimming: 5 bases; junction bases outside the gene matches: 8. The CDR3 nucleotides are TGTGCCAGCAGCCCCCGAGCTAGCGGGGGAACCGGGGAGCTGTTTTTT. This sequence encodes CASSPRASGGTGELFF.

This clonotype was counted a few times. This chain uses TRBV5-1 with TRBJ2-7; D might be TRBD1 (6 bases). The length of the CDR3 is 14 residues. Germline assignment: CDR1 SGHRS and CDR2 YFSETQ. V lost 0 bases and J 6 bases, leaving 13 bases between the germline ends. Here the CDR3 reads CASSLVGTILEQYF. Written as DNA, the CDR3 is TGCGCCAGCAGCTTGGTCGGGACAATCCTCGAGCAGTACTTC.